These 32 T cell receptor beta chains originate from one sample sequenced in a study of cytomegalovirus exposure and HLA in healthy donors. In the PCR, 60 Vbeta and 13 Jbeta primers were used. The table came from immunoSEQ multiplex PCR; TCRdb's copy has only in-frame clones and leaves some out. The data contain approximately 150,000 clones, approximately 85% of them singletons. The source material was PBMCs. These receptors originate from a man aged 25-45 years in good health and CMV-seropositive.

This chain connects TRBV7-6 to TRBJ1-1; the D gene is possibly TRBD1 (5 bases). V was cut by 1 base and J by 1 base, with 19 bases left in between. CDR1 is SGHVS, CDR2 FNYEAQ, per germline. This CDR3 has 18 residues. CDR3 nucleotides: TGTGCCAGCAGCTTAGATACGCCCTGGGAGGGGAAGAACACTGAAGCTTTCTTT. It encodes CASSLDTPWEGKNTEAFF.

In nucleotides, the CDR3 is TGTGCCAGCGACGAAGGGGCGGGACGACTATGGGGCGATGAGCAGTTCTTC. Its protein is CASDEGAGRLWGDEQFF. The chain employs TRBV9 and TRBJ2-1; D perhaps matches TRBD2 (6 bases). This CDR3 comprises 17 residues. V was pared by 7 bases and J by 8 bases, with 28 bases between. Germline lookup yields CDR1 SGDLS and CDR2 YYNGEE.

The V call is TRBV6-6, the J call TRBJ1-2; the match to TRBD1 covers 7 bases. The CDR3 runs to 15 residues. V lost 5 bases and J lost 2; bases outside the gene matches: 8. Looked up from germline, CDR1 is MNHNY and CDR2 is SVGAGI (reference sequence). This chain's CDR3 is CASSMATGPNYGYTF. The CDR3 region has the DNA TGTGCCAGCAGTATGGCGACAGGGCCAAACTATGGCTACACCTTC.

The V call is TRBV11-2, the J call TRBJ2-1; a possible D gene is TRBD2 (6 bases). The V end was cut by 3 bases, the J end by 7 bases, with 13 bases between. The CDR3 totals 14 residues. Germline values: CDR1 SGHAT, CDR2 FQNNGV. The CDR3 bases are TGTGCCAGCAGCTTCCTTACTAGCTCAAATGAGCAGTTCTTC. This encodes CASSFLTSSNEQFF.

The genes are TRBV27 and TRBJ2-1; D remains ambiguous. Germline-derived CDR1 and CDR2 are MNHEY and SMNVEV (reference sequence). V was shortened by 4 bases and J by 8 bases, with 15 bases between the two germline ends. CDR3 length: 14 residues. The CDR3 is CASSWVVGRDEQFF. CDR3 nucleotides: TGTGCCAGCAGTTGGGTAGTGGGTCGGGATGAGCAGTTCTTC.

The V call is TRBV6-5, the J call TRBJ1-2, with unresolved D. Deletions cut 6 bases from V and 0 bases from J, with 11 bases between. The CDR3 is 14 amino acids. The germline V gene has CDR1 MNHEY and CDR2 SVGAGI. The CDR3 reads CASSPSVANYGYTF. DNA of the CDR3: TGTGCCAGCAGCCCTTCGGTAGCTAACTATGGCTACACCTTC.

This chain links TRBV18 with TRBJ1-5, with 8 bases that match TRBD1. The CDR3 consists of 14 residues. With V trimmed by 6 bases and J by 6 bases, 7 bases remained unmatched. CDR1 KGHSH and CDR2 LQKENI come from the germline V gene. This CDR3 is CASSPGGGGQPQHF. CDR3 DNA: TGTGCCAGCTCCCCAGGGGGCGGTGGTCAGCCCCAGCATTTT.

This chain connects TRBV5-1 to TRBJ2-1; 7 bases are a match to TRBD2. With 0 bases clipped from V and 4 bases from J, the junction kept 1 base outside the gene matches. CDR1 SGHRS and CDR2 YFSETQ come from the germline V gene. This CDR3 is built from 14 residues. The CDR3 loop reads CASSLERGYNEQFF. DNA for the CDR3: TGCGCCAGCAGCTTGGAGCGGGGTTACAATGAGCAGTTCTTC.

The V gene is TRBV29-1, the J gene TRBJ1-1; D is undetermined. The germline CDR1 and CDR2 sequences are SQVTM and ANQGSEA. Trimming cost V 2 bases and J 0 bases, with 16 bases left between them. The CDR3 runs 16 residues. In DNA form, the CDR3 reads TGCAGCGTTGAAATTCGAAGGGCGGGTATGAACACTGAAGCTTTCTTT. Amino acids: CSVEIRRAGMNTEAFF.

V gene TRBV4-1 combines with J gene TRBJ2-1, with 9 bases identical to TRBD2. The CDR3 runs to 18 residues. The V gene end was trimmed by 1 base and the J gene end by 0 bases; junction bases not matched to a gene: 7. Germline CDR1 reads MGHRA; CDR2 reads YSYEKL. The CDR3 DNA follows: TGCGCCAGCAGCCAAGCGCATAATAGCGGGAGCTCCTACAATGAGCAGTTCTTC. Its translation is CASSQAHNSGSSYNEQFF.

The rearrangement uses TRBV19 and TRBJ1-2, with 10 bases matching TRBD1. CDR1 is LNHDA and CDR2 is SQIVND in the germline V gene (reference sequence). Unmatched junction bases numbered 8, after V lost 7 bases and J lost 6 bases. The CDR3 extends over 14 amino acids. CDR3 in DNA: TGTGCCAGTAACGACAGGGGGCAGGATGATGGCTACACCTTC. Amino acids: CASNDRGQDDGYTF.

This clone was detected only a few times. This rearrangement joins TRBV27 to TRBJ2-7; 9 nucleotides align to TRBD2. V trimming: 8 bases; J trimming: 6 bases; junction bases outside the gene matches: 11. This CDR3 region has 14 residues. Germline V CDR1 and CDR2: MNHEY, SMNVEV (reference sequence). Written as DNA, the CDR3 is TGTGCCAGCGGTAATCTAGCGGGAAGTTTCGAGCAGTACGTC. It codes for CASGNLAGSFEQYV.

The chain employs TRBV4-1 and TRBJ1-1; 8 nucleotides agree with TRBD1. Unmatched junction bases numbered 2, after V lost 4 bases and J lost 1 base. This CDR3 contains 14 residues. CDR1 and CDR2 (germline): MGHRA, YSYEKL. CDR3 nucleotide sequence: TGCGCCAGCAGCCCGGGACAGGCGAACACTGAAGCTTTCTTT. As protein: CASSPGQANTEAFF.

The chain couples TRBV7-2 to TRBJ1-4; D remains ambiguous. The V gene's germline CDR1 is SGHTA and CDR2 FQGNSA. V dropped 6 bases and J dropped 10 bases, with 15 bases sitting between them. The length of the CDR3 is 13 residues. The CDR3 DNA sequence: TGTGCCAGCAGTCGATACACAAGCGCAAAACTGTTTTTT. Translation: CASSRYTSAKLFF.

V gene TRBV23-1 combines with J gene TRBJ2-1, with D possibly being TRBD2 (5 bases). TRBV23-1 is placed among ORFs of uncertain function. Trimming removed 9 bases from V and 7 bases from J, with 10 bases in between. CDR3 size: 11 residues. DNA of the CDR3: TGCGCCAGAACGAGGAGGAATGAGCAGTTCTTC. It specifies CARTRRNEQFF.

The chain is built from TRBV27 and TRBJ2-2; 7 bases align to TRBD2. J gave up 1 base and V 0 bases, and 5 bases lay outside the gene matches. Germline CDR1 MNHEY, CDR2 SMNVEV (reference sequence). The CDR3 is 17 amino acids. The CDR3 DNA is TGTGCCAGCAGTTTATCTTTGGGACTAATGAACACCGGGGAGCTGTTTTTT. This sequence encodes CASSLSLGLMNTGELFF.

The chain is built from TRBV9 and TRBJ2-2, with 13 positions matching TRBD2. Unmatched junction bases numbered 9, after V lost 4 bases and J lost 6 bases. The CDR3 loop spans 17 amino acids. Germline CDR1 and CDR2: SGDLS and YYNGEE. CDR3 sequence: CASSPRTSGRVAGELFF. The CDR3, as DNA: TGTGCCAGCAGCCCCCGGACTAGCGGGAGAGTAGCCGGGGAGCTGTTTTTT.

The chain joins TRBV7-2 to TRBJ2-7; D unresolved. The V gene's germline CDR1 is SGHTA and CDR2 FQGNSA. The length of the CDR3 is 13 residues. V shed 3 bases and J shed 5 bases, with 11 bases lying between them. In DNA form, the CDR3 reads TGTGCCAGCAGCTTGTCTGCTGGCCACGAGCAGTACTTC. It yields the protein CASSLSAGHEQYF. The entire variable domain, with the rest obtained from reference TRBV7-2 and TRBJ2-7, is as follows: GAGVSQSPSNKVTEKGKDVELRCDPISGHTALYWYRQSLGQGLEFLIYFQGNSAPDKSGLPSDRFSAERTGGSVSTLTIQRTQQEDSAVYLCASSLSAGHEQYFGPGTRLTVT.

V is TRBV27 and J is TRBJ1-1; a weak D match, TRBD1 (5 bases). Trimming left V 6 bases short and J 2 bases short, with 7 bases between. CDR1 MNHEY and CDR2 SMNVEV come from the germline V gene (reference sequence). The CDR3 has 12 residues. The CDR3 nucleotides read TGTGCCAGCAGGGGGCCTAACACTGAAGCTTTCTTT. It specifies CASRGPNTEAFF.

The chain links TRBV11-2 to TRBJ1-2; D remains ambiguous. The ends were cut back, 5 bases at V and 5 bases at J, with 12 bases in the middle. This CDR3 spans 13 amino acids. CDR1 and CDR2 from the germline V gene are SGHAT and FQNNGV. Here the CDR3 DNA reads TGTGCCAGCAGCCAGAACACCCTTTATGGCTACACCTTC. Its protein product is CASSQNTLYGYTF.

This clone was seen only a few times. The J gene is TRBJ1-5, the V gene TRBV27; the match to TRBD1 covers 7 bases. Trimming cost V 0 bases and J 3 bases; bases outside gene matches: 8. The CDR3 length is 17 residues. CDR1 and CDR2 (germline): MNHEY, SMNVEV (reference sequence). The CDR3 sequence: CASSLSARTGYNQPQHF. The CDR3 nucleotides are TGTGCCAGCAGTTTATCGGCCCGGACAGGATACAATCAGCCCCAGCATTTT.

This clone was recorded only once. In DNA, the CDR3 is TGTGCCAGCTCACATGTAGGGGTTAGAGAGACCCAGTACTTC. Protein sequence: CASSHVGVRETQYF. This chain uses TRBV18 with TRBJ2-5; TRBD1 is a possible D gene (5 bases). V dropped 4 bases and J dropped 4 bases, with 13 bases sitting between them. The CDR3 has 14 residues. Germline lookup yields CDR1 KGHSH and CDR2 LQKENI.

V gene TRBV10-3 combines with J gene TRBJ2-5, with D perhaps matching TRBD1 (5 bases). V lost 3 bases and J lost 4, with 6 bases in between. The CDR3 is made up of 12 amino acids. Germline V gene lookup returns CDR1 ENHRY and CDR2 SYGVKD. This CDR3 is CAISDRGETQYF. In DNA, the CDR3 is TGTGCCATCAGTGATAGGGGAGAGACCCAGTACTTC.

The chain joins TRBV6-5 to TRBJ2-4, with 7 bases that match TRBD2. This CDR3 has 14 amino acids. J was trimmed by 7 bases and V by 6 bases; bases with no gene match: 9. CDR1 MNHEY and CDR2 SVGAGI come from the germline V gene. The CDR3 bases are TGTGCCAGCAGGGGAATGGGGGGGAAGAACATTCAGTACTTC. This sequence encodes CASRGMGGKNIQYF.

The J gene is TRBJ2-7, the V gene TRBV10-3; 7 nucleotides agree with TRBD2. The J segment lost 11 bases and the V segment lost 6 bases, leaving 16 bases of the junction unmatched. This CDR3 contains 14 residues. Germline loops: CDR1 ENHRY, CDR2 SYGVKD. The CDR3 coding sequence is TGTGCCATCAGGTCGGGTCGGGGGGACGGCCCGGAGTACGTC. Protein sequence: CAIRSGRGDGPEYV.

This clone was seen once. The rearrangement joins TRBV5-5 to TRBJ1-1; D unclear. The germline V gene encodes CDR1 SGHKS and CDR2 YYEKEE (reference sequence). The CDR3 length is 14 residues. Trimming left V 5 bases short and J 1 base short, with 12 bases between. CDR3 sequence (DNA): TGTGCCAGCAGTGCCCTCGGAGGGAACACTGAAGCTTTCTTT. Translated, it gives CASSALGGNTEAFF.

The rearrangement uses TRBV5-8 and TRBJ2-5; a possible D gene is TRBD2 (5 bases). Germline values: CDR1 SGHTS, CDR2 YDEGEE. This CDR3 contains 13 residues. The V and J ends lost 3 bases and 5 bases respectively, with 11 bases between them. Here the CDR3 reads CASSSASGETQYF. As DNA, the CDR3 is TGTGCCAGCAGCTCGGCCTCGGGGGAGACCCAGTACTTC.

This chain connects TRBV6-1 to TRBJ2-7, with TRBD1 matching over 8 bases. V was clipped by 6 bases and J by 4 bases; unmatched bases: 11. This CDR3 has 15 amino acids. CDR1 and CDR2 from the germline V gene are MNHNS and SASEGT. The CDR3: CASSVGGTGRYEQYV. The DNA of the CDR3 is TGTGCCAGCAGCGTCGGCGGGACAGGAAGGTACGAGCAGTACGTC.

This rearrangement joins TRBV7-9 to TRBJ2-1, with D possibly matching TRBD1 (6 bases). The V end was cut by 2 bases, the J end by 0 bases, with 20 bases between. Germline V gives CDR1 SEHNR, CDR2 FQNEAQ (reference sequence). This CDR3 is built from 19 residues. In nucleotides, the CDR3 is TGTGCCAGCAGCTTAACCCCCGACTTCCAAGGGGGCTCCTACAATGAGCAGTTCTTC. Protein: CASSLTPDFQGGSYNEQFF.

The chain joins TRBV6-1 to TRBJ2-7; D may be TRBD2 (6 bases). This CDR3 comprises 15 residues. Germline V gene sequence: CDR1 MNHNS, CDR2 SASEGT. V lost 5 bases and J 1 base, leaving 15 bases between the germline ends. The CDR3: CASSPGLKSSYEQYV. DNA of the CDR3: TGTGCCAGCAGTCCGGGACTCAAGTCTTCCTACGAGCAGTACGTC.

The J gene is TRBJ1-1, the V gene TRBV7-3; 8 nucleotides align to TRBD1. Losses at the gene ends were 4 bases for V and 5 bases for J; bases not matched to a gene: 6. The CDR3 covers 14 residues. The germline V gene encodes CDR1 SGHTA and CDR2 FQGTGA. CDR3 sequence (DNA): TGTGCCAGCAGCTCAGGACAGGGTATGACTGAAGCTTTCTTT. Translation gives CASSSGQGMTEAFF.

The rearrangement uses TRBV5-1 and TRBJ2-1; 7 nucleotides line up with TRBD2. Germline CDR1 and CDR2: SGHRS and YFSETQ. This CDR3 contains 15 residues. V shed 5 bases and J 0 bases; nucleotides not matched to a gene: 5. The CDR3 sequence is CASRYSGSSYNEQFF. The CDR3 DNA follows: TGCGCCAGCAGATATAGCGGGTCCTCCTACAATGAGCAGTTCTTC.